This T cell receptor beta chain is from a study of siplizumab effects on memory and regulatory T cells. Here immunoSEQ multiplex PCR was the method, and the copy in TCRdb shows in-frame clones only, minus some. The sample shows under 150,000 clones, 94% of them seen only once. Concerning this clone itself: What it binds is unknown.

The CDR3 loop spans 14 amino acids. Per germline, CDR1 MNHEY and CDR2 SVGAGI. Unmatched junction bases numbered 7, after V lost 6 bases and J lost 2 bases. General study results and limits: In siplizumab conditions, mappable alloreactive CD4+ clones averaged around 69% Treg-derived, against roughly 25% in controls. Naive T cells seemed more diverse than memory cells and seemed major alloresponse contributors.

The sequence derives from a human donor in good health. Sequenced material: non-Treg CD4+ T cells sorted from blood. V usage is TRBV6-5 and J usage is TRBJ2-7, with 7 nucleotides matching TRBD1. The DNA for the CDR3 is TGTGCCAGCAGGCGTGGACAGGAAACCTACGAGCAGTACTTC. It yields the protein CASRRGQETYEQYF.